This T cell receptor (beta chain) was documented in a study of blood T cell repertoires in COVID-19. For the study at large: The United States, Italy and Spain were the sources of the acute and convalescent COVID-19 samples. Sample material is recorded as cDNA or gDNA derived from T cells, B-cell-depleted T cells, or PBMCs.

In the original processing: Amplifying reference gene primers gave estimates of nucleated cell counts. TCRdb keeps only in-frame clones here, not all; method: immunoSEQ multiplex PCR. The V and J calls and the clone size are those of that table, but D and trimming were determined from the DNA. The profile shows 100,000 or so clones, about 85% of them singletons. The ends lost 4 bases at V and 3 bases at J; junction bases unmatched: 1. Germline loops: CDR1 SEHNR, CDR2 FQNEAQ (reference sequence). This CDR3 spans 15 amino acids. The sequence was collected from a man aged 60 to 69 with acute or convalescent COVID-19. This chain uses TRBV7-9 with TRBJ2-3, with 13 nucleotides matching TRBD2. The sequencing input was peripheral blood. CDR3 loop: CASSSGLAGTDTQYF. CDR3 nucleotides: TGTGCCAGCAGCTCGGGACTAGCGGGAACAGATACGCAGTATTTT.